This TCR beta chain was obtained from a study of human T cells and chemical hapten exposure. Per the germline V gene, CDR1 is WNHNN and CDR2 is SYGVQD (reference sequence). V was cut by 2 bases and J by 3 bases, with 11 bases left in between. The length of the CDR3 is 14 residues. This clonotype was detected a few times. Its antigen is not identified. Study conclusions and caveats: It was expanded TCRs that formed significantly more large CDR3 similarity clusters than controls did.

Library construction involved attaching unique molecular identifiers to individual cDNA molecules, which allowed quantitative, reproducible TCR counting. TCRdb redid the calling of the RACE reads with MiXCR, one entry per CDR3 protein. The sample carries more than 65,000 distinct CDR3 sequences, roughly 7.2% recorded once. Time point of the sample: patch test 1, 2 weeks after DPC sensitization. Noted treatment: therapeutic diphenylcyclopropenone sensitization with weekly scalp DPC. The source is a woman in her 30s with alopecia areata. Some clones in this sample may be carry-over from other donors' samples. The chain couples TRBV10-1 to TRBJ2-7, with D tentatively TRBD1 or TRBD2 (5 bases each). The source was whole blood, collected in connection with sensitization to the hapten diphenylcyclopropenone (DPC). CDR3 in amino acids: CASSERQRGYEQYF. The CDR3 DNA sequence: TGCGCCAGCAGTGAGAGACAGAGGGGCTACGAGCAGTACTTC.